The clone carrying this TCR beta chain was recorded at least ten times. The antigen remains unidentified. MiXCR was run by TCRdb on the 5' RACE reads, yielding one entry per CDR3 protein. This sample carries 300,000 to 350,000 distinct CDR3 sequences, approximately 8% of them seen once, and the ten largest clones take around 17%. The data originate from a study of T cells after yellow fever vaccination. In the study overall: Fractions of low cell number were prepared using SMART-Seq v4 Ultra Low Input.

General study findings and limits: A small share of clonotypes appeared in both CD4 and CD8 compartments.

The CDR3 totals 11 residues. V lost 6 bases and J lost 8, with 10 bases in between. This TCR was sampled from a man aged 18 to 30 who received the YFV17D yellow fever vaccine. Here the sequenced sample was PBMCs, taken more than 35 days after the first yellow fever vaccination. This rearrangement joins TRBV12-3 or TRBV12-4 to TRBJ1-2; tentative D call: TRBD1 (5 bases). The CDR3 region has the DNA TGTGCCAGCAGATCGGGGCTAGGCTACACCTTC. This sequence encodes CASRSGLGYTF.